This TCR beta chain was recorded in a study of blood T cell repertoires in COVID-19. Study details: PBMCs, B-cell-depleted T cells, or T cells provided the cDNA or gDNA that made up the material.

From germline, CDR1 is LGHNA and CDR2 YSLEER. The V and J ends lost 0 bases and 6 bases respectively, with 15 bases between them. This CDR3 contains 16 residues. Method: immunoSEQ multiplex PCR; TCRdb's copy keeps in-frame clones and lacks some. The sample lists approximately 230,000 clones, about nine tenths seen once, with 6.3% in the top ten. In this sample, this clone turned up once. Sequencing input: peripheral blood. The sequence was collected from a woman in her 30s with COVID-19, enrolled during active disease. The rearrangement joins TRBV4-3 to TRBJ2-1; weak D call: TRBD2 (5 bases). The CDR3 DNA reads TGCGCCAGCAGCCAAGATGAAGCGACTAAACTCAATGAGCAGTTCTTC. It codes for CASSQDEATKLNEQFF.